Presented here are 16 T cell receptor beta chains from one specimen sequenced in a study of T cell changes during pregnancy in multiple sclerosis. TCRdb's table, derived via immunoSEQ multiplex PCR, lists solely in-frame clones and lacks some. The table records under 25,000 clones, about nine tenths of them present only once. Sequencing used CD8+ T cells from peripheral blood mononuclear cells, obtained in the first trimester of pregnancy. The source is a female donor in good health, enrolled as a control in a pregnancy study.

The chain employs TRBV5-1 and TRBJ2-1, with 7 bases lining up with TRBD1. Germline assignment: CDR1 SGHRS and CDR2 YFSETQ. This CDR3 contains 16 residues. V trimming: 4 bases; J trimming: 6 bases; junction bases outside the gene matches: 13. The CDR3 DNA reads TGCGCCAGCAGCGACTACAGGGGACCGTCTAGCAATGAGCAGTTCTTC. Its translation: CASSDYRGPSSNEQFF.

This rearrangement joins TRBV25-1 to TRBJ2-5, with a tentative D call TRBD1 (5 bases). This CDR3 contains 12 residues. In germline, CDR1 is MGHDK, CDR2 SYGVNS. Trimming took 10 bases from V and 0 from J, leaving 9 bases between them. The CDR3 spells CAMEGDQETQYF. In DNA form, the CDR3 reads TGTGCCATGGAAGGGGACCAAGAGACCCAGTACTTC.

The chain uses TRBV4-1 and TRBJ1-2; 8 bases line up with TRBD1. The V and J ends lost 3 bases and 5 bases, in that order; junction bases with no gene match: 11. CDR1 and CDR2 (germline): MGHRA, YSYEKL. The CDR3 extends over 16 amino acids. The CDR3: CASSQNSQGAWYGYTF. CDR3 DNA sequence: TGCGCCAGCAGCCAGAACTCCCAGGGGGCATGGTATGGCTACACCTTC.

This clone is categorized as large. The gene calls are TRBV2 and TRBJ1-2, with TRBD1 matching over 8 bases. The CDR3 length is 12 residues. Trimming at V came to 11 bases and at J to 8 bases, leaving 10 bases not matched to a gene. Germline V gene data show CDR1 as SNHLY and CDR2 as FYNNEI. The CDR3 spells CAALDRVEGYTF. The DNA of the CDR3 is TGTGCCGCTCTGGACAGGGTGGAGGGCTACACCTTC.

This chain uses TRBV7-9 with TRBJ2-4; D may be TRBD2 (7 bases). The CDR3 is made up of 15 amino acids. Germline V gives CDR1 SEHNR, CDR2 FQNEAQ (reference sequence). Trimming took 3 bases from V and 8 from J, leaving 17 bases between them. The CDR3 here is CASSFGRGAEDIQYF. CDR3 nucleotides: TGTGCCAGCAGCTTTGGACGGGGGGCAGAGGACATTCAGTACTTC.

V gene TRBV21-1 combines with J gene TRBJ1-2; the table's D call, TRBD1, has no DNA check behind it. TRBV21-1 is labeled a pseudogene. This CDR3 region has 17 residues. The CDR3 DNA reads TGTGCCAGCAGCAAAGCCCCGGACAGGGGGCGTGGGTATGGCTACACCTTC. It is translated as CASSKAPDRGRGYGYTF.

The count of this clone is one. The genes are TRBV7-9 and TRBJ2-3; 8 bases fit TRBD2. The CDR3 loop spans 16 amino acids. CDR1 and CDR2 from the germline V gene are SEHNR and FQNEAQ (reference sequence). The J segment lost 3 bases and the V segment lost 5 bases, leaving 10 bases of the junction unmatched. The CDR3 nucleotides read TGTGCCAGCAGCCCTCGTGGGGCGGGGGGAACAGATACGCAGTATTTT. Translating gives CASSPRGAGGTDTQYF.

The V gene is TRBV5-5, the J gene TRBJ2-7; possibly TRBD2 for D (6 bases). Per germline, CDR1 SGHKS and CDR2 YYEKEE (reference sequence). This CDR3 comprises 13 residues. Trimming stripped 4 bases from V and 7 bases from J, with 15 bases between. CDR3 sequence reads: CASSPGSSREQYF. CDR3 sequence (DNA): TGTGCCAGCAGCCCCGGGAGCTCAAGAGAGCAGTACTTC.

The chain employs TRBV7-9 and TRBJ1-1; D is perhaps TRBD1 (6 bases). The germline gives CDR1 SEHNR, CDR2 FQNEAQ (reference sequence). CDR3 length equals 14 residues. The V and J ends lost 5 bases and 7 bases respectively, with 17 bases between them. The CDR3 loop is CASSPGQLLNEAFF. CDR3 sequence (DNA): TGTGCCAGCAGCCCTGGACAGTTGTTAAATGAAGCTTTCTTT.

V and J are TRBV10-2 and TRBJ2-3; the match to TRBD2 covers 10 bases. Per the germline V gene, CDR1 is WSHSY and CDR2 is SAAADI. V was pared by 5 bases and J by 3 bases, with 5 bases of the junction left unmatched. There are 15 residues in the CDR3. In DNA form, the CDR3 reads TGCGCCAGCAGTATTAGCGGGGGGATTACAGATACGCAGTATTTT. This encodes CASSISGGITDTQYF.

This chain joins TRBV13 and TRBJ2-7, with D tentatively TRBD1 (5 bases). The CDR3 has 13 residues. Germline CDR1 is PRHDT and CDR2 is FYEKMQ (reference sequence). Between the trimmed V and J ends, which lost 3 bases and 0 bases, there was a span of 6 bases. The DNA of the CDR3 is TGTGCCAGCAGCTTTGACAGCTCCTACGAGCAGTACTTC. It codes for CASSFDSSYEQYF.

CDR3 loop: CASSQDRGSEKLFF. The CDR3 DNA reads as TGTGCCAGCAGCCAAGATAGGGGAAGTGAAAAACTGTTTTTT. The genes are TRBV4-2 and TRBJ1-4; perhaps TRBD1 as D (5 bases). Germline V gives CDR1 LGHNA, CDR2 YNFKEQ. The CDR3 covers 14 residues. Trimming left V 0 bases short and J 7 bases short, with 9 bases between.

The chain uses TRBV28 and TRBJ1-1, with D hard to call. There are 11 residues in the CDR3. The germline V gene has CDR1 MDHEN and CDR2 SYDVKM. V was trimmed by 10 bases and J by 5 bases, leaving 11 bases between them. CDR3 bases: TGTGCCACCTTGAGAGGGACTGAAGCTTTCTTT. Translation gives CATLRGTEAFF. The entire variable domain, with the rest obtained from reference TRBV28 and TRBJ1-1, is as follows: DVKVTQSSRYLVKRTGEKVFLECVQDMDHENMFWYRQDPGLGLRLIYFSYDVKMKEKGDIPEGYSVSREKKERFSLILESASTNQTSMYLCATLRGTEAFFGQGTRLTVV.

The rearrangement joins TRBV25-1 to TRBJ2-2; TRBD2 aligns across 8 bases. Germline loops: CDR1 MGHDK, CDR2 SYGVNS. This CDR3 is 17 amino acids long. V was clipped by 4 bases and J by 1 base; unmatched bases: 8. CDR3 residues: CASSVRGGGLNTGELFF. The CDR3 bases are TGTGCCAGCAGTGTACGAGGCGGGGGGCTGAACACCGGGGAGCTGTTTTTT.

The rearrangement links TRBV27 to TRBJ2-1, with 7 bases lining up with TRBD1. Germline trimming cut 4 bases from V and 8 bases from J; bases unmatched to any gene: 14. Per germline, CDR1 MNHEY and CDR2 SMNVEV (reference sequence). CDR3 size: 16 residues. The CDR3 sequence: CASSSYRGPYSDEQFF. CDR3 DNA: TGTGCCAGCAGTTCTTACAGGGGCCCCTACAGCGATGAGCAGTTCTTC.

This clone is judged medium-sized. The CDR3 loop is CASSGRDREREQYF. CDR3 DNA sequence: TGTGCCAGCAGTGGCAGGGACAGGGAGAGAGAGCAGTACTTC. This chain links TRBV28 with TRBJ2-7, with 9 nucleotides matching TRBD1. CDR1 is MDHEN and CDR2 is SYDVKM in the germline V gene. The CDR3 spans 14 residues. The trim removed 5 bases at V and 7 bases at J, leaving 9 bases unmatched.